The clone carrying this TCR beta chain showed up just once. With 3 bases removed from V and 13 bases from J, the gap between germline ends came to 19 bases. Germline V lookup: CDR1 LNHDA, CDR2 SQIVND (reference sequence). The CDR3 is 14 amino acids. The sample belongs to a study of OX40 agonist ivuxolimab in advanced cancers. Sequencing was performed with immunoSEQ multiplex PCR; in TCRdb, only in-frame clones are kept and a portion is missing. Of roughly 130,000 clones listed, just under 95% are singletons. This chain links TRBV19 with TRBJ1-5, with TRBD1 as a possible D gene (5 bases). The clonotype comes from an adult with an advanced solid tumor such as melanoma, head and neck, liver or kidney cancer. The material sequenced was CD4+ or CD8+ T cells sorted from blood, taken in a trial of the OX40 agonist ivuxolimab. The CDR3 DNA reads TGTGCCAGTAGTATTAACACAGGAATCTCTGATCAGCATTTT. It encodes CASSINTGISDQHF.